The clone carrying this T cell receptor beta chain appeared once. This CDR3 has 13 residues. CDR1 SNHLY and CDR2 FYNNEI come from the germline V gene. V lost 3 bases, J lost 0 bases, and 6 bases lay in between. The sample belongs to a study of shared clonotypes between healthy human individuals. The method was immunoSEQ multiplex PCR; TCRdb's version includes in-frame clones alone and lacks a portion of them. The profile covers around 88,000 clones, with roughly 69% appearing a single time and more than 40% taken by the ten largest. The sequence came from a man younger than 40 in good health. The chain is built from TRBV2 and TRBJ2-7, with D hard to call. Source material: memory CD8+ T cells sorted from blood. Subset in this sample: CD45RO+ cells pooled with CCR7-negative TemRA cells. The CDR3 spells CASSDRNSYEQYF. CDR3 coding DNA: TGTGCCAGCAGTGATAGAAACTCCTACGAGCAGTACTTC.